The 29 T cell receptor beta chains listed next were all sequenced from one sample in a study of T cells in Graves' hyperthyroidism and ophthalmopathy. Researchers amplified the TCR beta CDR3 regions from RNA transcripts. A first-round RT-PCR of the TCR CDR3 used the HTBI primer set. MiXCR, applied by TCRdb to the multiplex PCR reads, yields one record per CDR3 protein. The sample has 370,000 or so distinct CDR3 sequences, more than 20% seen once. Sequencing was done on a sample of blood. The source of these receptors is a man in his fifties or sixties with Graves' hyperthyroidism.

The gene calls are TRBV6-5 and TRBJ2-5; TRBD1 agrees at 8 bases. The CDR3 extends over 13 amino acids. Trimming took 4 bases from V and 6 from J; bases not matched to a gene: 4. Germline V gene sequence: CDR1 MNHEY, CDR2 SVGAGI. The DNA of the CDR3 is TGTGCCAGCAGTTCAACAGGGGGGCAGACCCAGTACTTC. Translation: CASSSTGGQTQYF.

This chain joins TRBV9 and TRBJ2-5; possibly TRBD2 for D (5 bases). Germline CDR1 and CDR2: SGDLS and YYNGEE. CDR3 length: 18 amino acids. The V and J ends lost 3 bases and 5 bases respectively, with 26 bases between them. CDR3 region: CASSAGVGFGVGPETQYF. CDR3 sequence (DNA): TGTGCCAGCAGCGCTGGGGTAGGATTCGGGGTTGGACCGGAGACCCAGTACTTC.

The chain joins TRBV4-3 to TRBJ2-6; tentative D call: TRBD1 (7 bases). The CDR3 sequence is 17 residues long. The germline V and J ends were trimmed by 1 base and 2 bases, with 12 bases remaining between them. Looked up from germline, CDR1 is LGHNA and CDR2 is YSLEER. The CDR3 spells CASSQAAGGPGANVLTF. CDR3 coding DNA: TGCGCCAGCAGCCAAGCGGCAGGGGGGCCTGGGGCCAACGTCCTGACTTTC.

This clonotype appeared a single time. This sequence joins TRBV4-2 and TRBJ2-2, with 10 bases matching TRBD2. Germline trimming cut 1 base from V and 1 base from J; bases unmatched to any gene: 3. Germline V gene data show CDR1 as LGHNA and CDR2 as YNFKEQ. CDR3 size: 17 residues. DNA for the CDR3: TGTGCCAGCAGCCAAGTCGGACTAGCGGAGAACACCGGGGAGCTGTTTTTT. It encodes CASSQVGLAENTGELFF.

This clonotype appeared a few times. This sequence joins TRBV19 and TRBJ2-1, with 13 bases that match TRBD2. This CDR3 spans 16 amino acids. Looked up from germline, CDR1 is LNHDA and CDR2 is SQIVND (reference sequence). V lost 7 bases and J lost 6; bases outside the gene matches: 9. The CDR3 region has the DNA TGTGCCAGTATCAGGGGACTAGCGGGACCGGTCAATGAGCAGTTCTTC. Protein product: CASIRGLAGPVNEQFF.

As concerns this clonotype: Relative to the germline gene, one junction end is altered; a read error may explain this. The chain joins TRBV5-1 to TRBJ1-4; no clear D gene. The CDR3 is made up of 15 amino acids. Looked up from germline, CDR1 is SGHRS and CDR2 is YFSETQ. The CDR3 is CASSLRRTTNEKLFF. The CDR3 DNA sequence: TGTGCCAGCAGCTTGCGTCGGACAACTAATGAAAAACTGTTTTTT.

This clonotype was detected only a few times. The gene calls are TRBV3-1 and TRBJ1-3; TRBD1 aligns across 11 bases. The germline gives CDR1 LGHDT, CDR2 YNNKEL (reference sequence). The CDR3 has 15 residues. Trimming at V came to 7 bases and at J to 3 bases, leaving 5 bases not matched to a gene. This CDR3 reads CASTRTGGFGNTIYF. CDR3 in DNA: TGTGCCAGCACCCGGACAGGGGGCTTTGGAAACACCATATATTTT.

The chain has TRBV29-1 and TRBJ1-1, with no clear D. V lost 6 bases and J 0 bases, leaving 11 bases between the germline ends. This CDR3 region has 13 residues. Looked up from germline, CDR1 is SQVTM and CDR2 is ANQGSEA. The CDR3 reads CSVRAGMNTEAFF. In DNA form, the CDR3 reads TGCAGCGTGCGGGCGGGGATGAACACTGAAGCTTTCTTT.

This clonotype came up a few times. V gene TRBV5-1 combines with J gene TRBJ2-7, with TRBD2 as a possible D gene (5 bases). Trimming took off 2 bases at V and 0 bases at J, with 6 bases between the two ends. The length of the CDR3 is 13 residues. Germline CDR1 SGHRS, CDR2 YFSETQ. CDR3 sequence: CASSLLDSYEQYF. The CDR3 DNA is TGCGCCAGCAGCTTACTAGACTCCTACGAGCAGTACTTC.

CDR3 in DNA: TGTGCCAGCAGTAGGACAGGGAACAATCAGCCCCAGCATTTT. Protein sequence: CASSRTGNNQPQHF. This chain links TRBV27 with TRBJ1-5, with 8 bases fitting TRBD1. Trimming at V came to 5 bases and at J to 3 bases, leaving 3 bases not matched to a gene. Germline loops: CDR1 MNHEY, CDR2 SMNVEV (reference sequence). The CDR3 consists of 14 residues.

This clonotype was observed a handful of times. This chain links TRBV7-9 with TRBJ2-5; weak D call: TRBD2 (5 bases). Looked up from germline, CDR1 is SEHNR and CDR2 is FQNEAQ (reference sequence). Between the trimmed V and J ends, which lost 1 base and 5 bases, there was a span of 11 bases. The CDR3 is made up of 14 amino acids. This CDR3 is CASSLGWRSETQYF. As DNA, the CDR3 is TGTGCCAGCAGCTTAGGGTGGAGGAGTGAGACCCAGTACTTC. Based on the CDR3 plus reference TRBV7-9 and TRBJ2-5, the full variable domain is DTGVSQNPRHKITKRGQNVTFRCDPISEHNRLYWYRQTLGQGPEFLTYFQNEAQLEKSRLLSDRFSAERPKGSFSTLEIQRTEQGDSAMYLCASSLGWRSETQYFGPGTRLLVL.

The chain carries TRBV29-1 and TRBJ1-5, with D possibly being TRBD1 (5 bases). The CDR3 has 13 amino acids. Germline lookup yields CDR1 SQVTM and CDR2 ANQGSEA. V was pared by 4 bases and J by 4 bases, with 11 bases between. DNA of the CDR3: TGCAGCGTTGCAGGGAATGGGAATCAGCCCCAGCATTTT. This translates into CSVAGNGNQPQHF.

V gene TRBV27 combines with J gene TRBJ2-7; 8 bases line up with TRBD2. J gave up 1 base and V 5 bases, and 4 bases lay outside the gene matches. Germline values: CDR1 MNHEY, CDR2 SMNVEV (reference sequence). The CDR3 has 14 amino acids. The CDR3 protein is CASSAERGSYEQYF. CDR3 bases: TGTGCCAGCAGTGCTGAGCGGGGGTCCTACGAGCAGTACTTC.

Note on this clonotype: This may be a read error: a much more frequent sequence differs by one nucleotide. The chain joins TRBV7-2 to TRBJ2-3; 13 bases are shared with TRBD2. Per germline, CDR1 SGHTA and CDR2 FQGNSA. This CDR3 has 15 residues. CDR3 DNA sequence: TGTGCCCGCAGCTTAACTAGCGGGAGGGTTAGTACGCAGTATTTT. Its protein is CARSLTSGRVSTQYF.

This clonotype was detected ten times or more. V usage is TRBV27 and J usage is TRBJ2-5; D not resolved. Germline V CDR1 and CDR2: MNHEY, SMNVEV (reference sequence). Trimming removed 0 bases at V and 2 bases at J, with 10 bases between. The CDR3 is 15 amino acids. The DNA of the CDR3 is TGTGCCAGCAGTTTATCTTGGTTACTGCAAGAGACCCAGTACTTC. Protein: CASSLSWLLQETQYF.

This sequence joins TRBV2 and TRBJ2-2; either TRBD1 or TRBD2 may fit D (5 bases each). The CDR3 has 14 amino acids. The V end lost 6 bases, the J end lost 6 bases, and 14 bases lay between the germline ends. In germline, CDR1 is SNHLY, CDR2 FYNNEI. Here the CDR3 DNA reads TGTGCCAGCAGGTCCTGGGACCTGGCCGGGGAGCTGTTTTTT. This encodes CASRSWDLAGELFF.

This clonotype has a count of ten or more. The chain links TRBV5-1 to TRBJ1-5, with D unclear. Germline V gene lookup returns CDR1 SGHRS and CDR2 YFSETQ. CDR3 length equals 15 residues. Trimming took 0 bases from V and 7 from J, leaving 14 bases between them. The CDR3 bases are TGCGCCAGCAGCTTGGGGGGTAGGAACAGCCAGCCCCAGCATTTT. It codes for CASSLGGRNSQPQHF.

This clonotype was found once. This chain joins TRBV18 and TRBJ2-5, with D perhaps TRBD2 (5 bases). V gave up 1 base and J gave up 0 bases, with 15 bases separating them. The length of the CDR3 is 17 residues. Germline V gives CDR1 KGHSH, CDR2 LQKENI. For the CDR3, the DNA is TGTGCCAGCTCACCACTTCCGGTAACGGGGTACCAAGAGACCCAGTACTTC. Its protein is CASSPLPVTGYQETQYF. The complete variable domain, with remaining parts taken from reference TRBV18 and TRBJ2-5, reads NAGVMQNPRHLVRRRGQEARLRCSPMKGHSHVYWYRQLPEEGLKFMVYLQKENIIDESGMPKERFSAEFPKEGPSILRIQQVVRGDSAAYFCASSPLPVTGYQETQYFGPGTRLLVL.

The chain joins TRBV30 to TRBJ2-1; D remains unclear. Germline loops: CDR1 GTSNPN, CDR2 SVGIG (reference sequence). Trimming left V 1 base short and J 2 bases short, with 12 bases between. The CDR3 extends over 15 amino acids. The CDR3 sequence is CAWSAQLFPYNEQFF. CDR3 nucleotides: TGTGCCTGGAGTGCCCAACTATTCCCCTACAATGAGCAGTTCTTC.

This clonotype turned up a few times. The chain recombines TRBV29-1 with TRBJ2-2; 11 bases fit TRBD2. After removal of 4 bases from V and 7 bases from J, the junction contained 2 bases not matched to a gene. CDR3 length: 13 residues. Germline values: CDR1 SQVTM, CDR2 ANQGSEA. CDR3: CSVVAGGVGELFF. CDR3 sequence (DNA): TGCAGCGTTGTAGCGGGAGGGGTCGGGGAGCTGTTTTTT.

This clonotype has a single count. The V call is TRBV11-2, the J call TRBJ2-1; unclear D gene. V was shortened by 1 base and J by 2 bases, with 3 bases between the two germline ends. The CDR3 is 13 residues long. Germline V gene lookup returns CDR1 SGHAT and CDR2 FQNNGV. The CDR3 loop is CASSLAAYNEQFF. The CDR3 bases are TGTGCCAGCAGCTTAGCAGCCTACAATGAGCAGTTCTTC.

This clonotype was seen a few times. The V and J genes are TRBV5-1 and TRBJ2-1; D is perhaps TRBD1 or TRBD2 (5 bases each). V lost 4 bases to trimming and J lost 8 bases, with 16 bases between them. This CDR3 contains 14 residues. CDR1 is SGHRS and CDR2 is YFSETQ in the germline V gene. CDR3 protein: CASSPEAGIYEQFF. The CDR3 nucleotides read TGCGCCAGCAGCCCGGAGGCAGGGATATATGAGCAGTTCTTC.

Only a few counts were recorded for this clonotype. V and J are TRBV20-1 and TRBJ1-1; weak D call: TRBD1 (5 bases). The CDR3 extends over 14 amino acids. The germline CDR1 and CDR2 sequences are DFQATT and SNEGSKA (reference sequence). V gave up 3 bases and J gave up 0 bases, with 11 bases separating them. The CDR3 DNA follows: TGCAGTGCTAGGGCGGGGGGGATGAACACTGAAGCTTTCTTT. This encodes CSARAGGMNTEAFF.

The V call is TRBV5-1, the J call TRBJ2-2; no firm D call. Trimming removed 0 bases from V and 6 bases from J, with 9 bases in between. The CDR3 is made up of 14 amino acids. Germline V lookup: CDR1 SGHRS, CDR2 YFSETQ. In nucleotides, the CDR3 is TGCGCCAGCAGCTTGGCCGGGTTTGCCGGGGAGCTGTTTTTT. This gives the protein CASSLAGFAGELFF.

The table lists this clonotype with a few counts. The chain couples TRBV7-9 to TRBJ1-4; TRBD1 agrees at 7 bases. The length of the CDR3 is 16 residues. V was pared by 3 bases and J by 7 bases, with 11 bases of the junction left unmatched. The V gene's germline CDR1 is SEHNR and CDR2 FQNEAQ (reference sequence). Here the CDR3 DNA reads TGTGCCAGCAGCTTCTCCCCGACAGGGAAGGGTGAAAAACTGTTTTTT. Amino acids: CASSFSPTGKGEKLFF.

This clonotype was seen more than once but under ten times. V and J are TRBV18 and TRBJ2-1; D may be TRBD2 (5 bases). The germline CDR1 and CDR2 sequences are KGHSH and LQKENI. The germline V and J ends were trimmed by 1 base and 5 bases, with 12 bases remaining between them. There are 15 residues in the CDR3. CDR3 sequence: CASSPLGIANNEQFF. CDR3 sequence (DNA): TGTGCCAGCTCACCACTCGGGATAGCGAACAATGAGCAGTTCTTC.

This clonotype was seen a handful of times. The chain uses TRBV6-1 and TRBJ1-5, with 8 bases identical to TRBD1. The CDR3 is made up of 16 amino acids. V lost 7 bases and J lost 7; bases outside the gene matches: 15. CDR1 MNHNS and CDR2 SASEGT come from the germline V gene. The chain's CDR3 is CASNGVGQGSRQPQHF. The CDR3 region has the DNA TGTGCCAGCAACGGGGTTGGACAGGGTTCTAGGCAGCCCCAGCATTTT.

In the case of this clonotype: A much larger clone sits a single nucleotide away, making a read error possible. The chain links TRBV6-1 to TRBJ2-7, with unresolved D. This CDR3 comprises 13 residues. V was clipped by 11 bases and J by 4 bases, with 18 bases between them. CDR1 MNHNS and CDR2 SASEGT come from the germline V gene. The CDR3 coding sequence is TGTGCCGGCAACTTCGGTGTGGGGTACGAGCAGTACTTC. The encoded protein is CAGNFGVGYEQYF.

This clonotype was counted at least ten times. The V and J genes are TRBV11-2 and TRBJ2-3; 8 bases are a match to TRBD1. Germline CDR1 is SGHAT and CDR2 is FQNNGV. There are 16 residues in the CDR3. After removal of 2 bases from V and 1 base from J, the junction contained 5 bases not matched to a gene. Here the CDR3 DNA reads TGTGCCAGCAGCTTATTAAAGGGACAGGGCACAGATACGCAGTATTTT. Amino acid sequence: CASSLLKGQGTDTQYF.